The clone carrying this T cell receptor beta chain was seen a single time. Germline loops: CDR1 SGHTA, CDR2 FQGTGA. V was pared by 0 bases and J by 1 base, with 1 base of the junction left unmatched. CDR3 length: 15 residues. This table comes from immunoSEQ multiplex PCR, and its TCRdb copy is limited to in-frame clones, with some not included. This repertoire shows approximately 400,000 clones, 91% found once; its top ten account for 0.8% to 0.9%. These data originate in a study of blood T cell repertoires in COVID-19. Participant-given clinical history determined each cohort assignment. This TCR was recovered from a woman between 35 and 50 years old who had been exposed to COVID-19. V is TRBV7-3 and J is TRBJ2-3, with TRBD1 matching over 7 bases. Material for sequencing was PBMCs or T cells enriched from blood (not recorded which). DNA of the CDR3: TGTGCCAGCAGCTTAACTACAGGGGGCACAGATACGCAGTATTTT. Translated, it gives CASSLTTGGTDTQYF.